One and the same sample provided the 27 T cell receptor beta chains below, sequenced in a study of cytomegalovirus exposure and HLA in healthy donors. Method: immunoSEQ multiplex PCR; TCRdb's copy keeps in-frame clones and lacks some. The sample includes about 150,000 clones, about 86% of them seen just once. The sequencing sample was made of PBMCs. The receptors come from a human donor in good health.

This rearrangement joins TRBV9 to TRBJ1-2, with D possibly matching TRBD1 (5 bases). CDR1 is SGDLS, CDR2 YYNGEE, per germline. Trimming stripped 3 bases from V and 8 bases from J, with 14 bases between. The CDR3 has 13 residues. In DNA, the CDR3 is TGTGCCAGCAGCGGAATGAGTTGGGGCGGCTACACCTTC. It codes for CASSGMSWGGYTF. Complete variable domain (other parts from reference TRBV9 and TRBJ1-2): DSGVTQTPKHLITATGQRVTLRCSPRSGDLSVYWYQQSLDQGLQFLIQYYNGEERAKGNILERFSAQQFPDLHSELNLSSLELGDSALYFCASSGMSWGGYTFGSGTRLTVV.

The chain carries TRBV10-1 and TRBJ1-4; the match to TRBD1 covers 8 bases. The length of the CDR3 is 19 residues. V shed 0 bases, J shed 0 bases, and the junction held 9 bases outside the gene matches. Germline V CDR1 and CDR2: WNHNN, SYGVQD (reference sequence). The CDR3 reads CASSESRQGPSATNEKLFF. As DNA, the CDR3 is TGCGCCAGCAGTGAGTCGAGACAGGGGCCGTCGGCAACTAATGAAAAACTGTTTTTT.

This chain joins TRBV9 and TRBJ2-3; D is possibly TRBD2 (7 bases). CDR3 length: 17 amino acids. V lost 1 base, J lost 5 bases, and 20 bases lay in between. Germline CDR1 reads SGDLS; CDR2 reads YYNGEE. For the CDR3, the DNA is TGTGCCAGCAGCGTAACTCTCGCGGGGGCGAACCTAGATACGCAGTATTTT. Protein product: CASSVTLAGANLDTQYF.

The chain has TRBV6-6 and TRBJ1-5; no firm D call. The germline gives CDR1 MNHNY, CDR2 SVGAGI (reference sequence). The V end was cut by 7 bases, the J end by 7 bases, with 17 bases between. CDR3 length equals 14 residues. The CDR3 DNA follows: TGTGCCAGCACCTCCGACGGAGGGATCCAGCCCCAGCATTTT. This codes for CASTSDGGIQPQHF.

The chain combines TRBV4-1 with TRBJ2-3; D is unclear. Trimming shortened V by 4 bases and J by 5 bases, and 4 bases separated the two germline ends. Germline CDR1 is MGHRA and CDR2 is YSYEKL. The CDR3 runs to 11 residues. The CDR3 DNA follows: TGCGCCAGCAGCCGAGGAGATACGCAGTATTTT. Its protein is CASSRGDTQYF.

This sequence joins TRBV6-5 and TRBJ2-7; D is perhaps TRBD2 (6 bases). In germline, CDR1 is MNHEY, CDR2 SVGAGI. V was shortened by 5 bases and J by 5 bases, with 16 bases between the two germline ends. The length of the CDR3 is 14 residues. The CDR3 spells CASSLQGGGHEQYF. In nucleotides, the CDR3 is TGTGCCAGCAGTCTCCAGGGAGGTGGCCACGAGCAGTACTTC.

Only a few counts were recorded for this clone. The genes are TRBV6-5 and TRBJ2-7, with D tentatively TRBD1 (6 bases). The germline V and J ends were trimmed by 2 bases and 3 bases, with 14 bases remaining between them. The CDR3 length is 15 residues. Germline loops: CDR1 MNHEY, CDR2 SVGAGI. This CDR3 is CASSYRGQTFYEQYF. The CDR3 coding sequence is TGTGCCAGCAGTTACCGCGGACAGACTTTCTACGAGCAGTACTTC.

The chain joins TRBV2 to TRBJ2-2, with a tentative D call TRBD2 (6 bases). V gave up 6 bases and J gave up 6 bases, with 11 bases separating them. This CDR3 has 13 amino acids. The V gene's germline CDR1 is SNHLY and CDR2 FYNNEI. The CDR3 DNA sequence: TGTGCCAGCAGCTCAAGACTAGCCGGGGAGCTGTTTTTT. Its protein product is CASSSRLAGELFF.

The V gene is TRBV6-6, the J gene TRBJ2-1; D is undetermined. Trimming took off 4 bases at V and 10 bases at J, with 11 bases between the two ends. The V gene's germline CDR1 is MNHNY and CDR2 SVGAGI (reference sequence). The CDR3 is 12 residues long. This chain's CDR3 is CASSFAEREQFF. DNA of the CDR3: TGTGCCAGCAGTTTTGCAGAGAGGGAGCAGTTCTTC.

The chain links TRBV5-6 to TRBJ2-1; no definite D call. Germline CDR1 reads SGHDT; CDR2 reads YYEEEE. The CDR3 has 11 amino acids. Trimming took off 2 bases at V and 7 bases at J, with 4 bases between the two ends. The CDR3 bases are TGTGCCAGCAGCTTTACAAATGAGCAGTTCTTC. Encoded protein: CASSFTNEQFF.

The chain uses TRBV6-1 and TRBJ2-7; 7 bases align to TRBD1. V lost 4 bases, J lost 1 base, and 10 bases stayed unmatched. The germline V gene has CDR1 MNHNS and CDR2 SASEGT. This CDR3 has 16 residues. This CDR3 reads CASSGARGLLSYEQYF. CDR3 DNA sequence: TGTGCCAGCAGTGGGGCGAGGGGGCTTTTGTCCTACGAGCAGTACTTC.

The chain joins TRBV6-6 to TRBJ1-2, with D maybe TRBD1 (5 bases). The CDR3 totals 14 residues. In germline, CDR1 is MNHNY, CDR2 SVGAGI (reference sequence). Trimming stripped 5 bases from V and 4 bases from J, with 14 bases between. The CDR3 DNA follows: TGTGCCAGCAGTAAGCTACAGGAAGGCTATGGCTACACCTTC. Amino acids: CASSKLQEGYGYTF.

The chain uses TRBV5-1 and TRBJ1-3; D is uncertain. Trimming took off 2 bases at V and 2 bases at J, with 11 bases between the two ends. CDR1 and CDR2 from the germline V gene are SGHRS and YFSETQ. This CDR3 comprises 15 residues. CDR3 bases: TGCGCCAGCAGCTTTGGCGGGGAACCTGGAAACACCATATATTTT. Its protein is CASSFGGEPGNTIYF.

This clone was counted only a few times. The chain joins TRBV4-3 to TRBJ1-3; D is perhaps TRBD1 (6 bases). Trimming took 4 bases from V and 2 from J, leaving 6 bases between them. The germline V gene has CDR1 LGHNA and CDR2 YSLEER. There are 13 residues in the CDR3. CDR3 nucleotide sequence: TGCGCCAGCAGCCGGGACACTGGAAACACCATATATTTT. It codes for CASSRDTGNTIYF.

This sequence joins TRBV5-1 and TRBJ1-4; D remains unclear. Trimming took off 4 bases at V and 2 bases at J, with 9 bases between the two ends. CDR3 length: 14 residues. CDR1 and CDR2 from the germline V gene are SGHRS and YFSETQ. CDR3 amino acids: CASSTGDTNEKLFF. CDR3 nucleotides: TGCGCCAGCAGCACCGGGGATACTAATGAAAAACTGTTTTTT.

V is TRBV6-1 and J is TRBJ2-2; perhaps TRBD1 as D (6 bases). Per the germline V gene, CDR1 is MNHNS and CDR2 is SASEGT. Trimming shortened V by 11 bases and J by 3 bases, and 19 bases separated the two germline ends. This CDR3 spans 15 amino acids. In DNA, the CDR3 is TGTGCCTCGACTCCACAGGGTGCATACACCGGGGAGCTGTTTTTT. Its translation is CASTPQGAYTGELFF.

This clone has just a few counts. The rearrangement uses TRBV25-1 and TRBJ1-2, with TRBD1 as a possible D gene (6 bases). Trimming stripped 6 bases from V and 8 bases from J, with 10 bases between. Germline V gene sequence: CDR1 MGHDK, CDR2 SYGVNS. The CDR3 loop spans 11 amino acids. CDR3 sequence reads: CASRQGSGYTF. Here the CDR3 DNA reads TGTGCCAGCAGACAGGGTTCGGGCTACACCTTC.

The chain uses TRBV2 and TRBJ2-1, with 7 bases matching TRBD2. Germline V CDR1 and CDR2: SNHLY, FYNNEI. Losses at the gene ends were 6 bases for V and 10 bases for J; bases not matched to a gene: 12. The CDR3 contains 14 residues. The CDR3 region is CASRPNGGGKEQFF. The CDR3 nucleotides read TGTGCCAGCAGACCTAATGGGGGGGGTAAGGAGCAGTTCTTC.

This clone was observed a few times. This chain links TRBV25-1 with TRBJ2-7; D not certain. The CDR3 totals 12 residues. CDR1 and CDR2 (germline): MGHDK, SYGVNS. The V end lost 6 bases, the J end lost 2 bases, and 8 bases lay between the germline ends. The CDR3 DNA follows: TGTGCCAGCAGGGCCTTCACCTACGAGCAGTACTTC. Translation: CASRAFTYEQYF.

This clone is a singleton in its sample. The chain is built from TRBV7-6 and TRBJ2-5; maybe TRBD2 (7 bases). Per germline, CDR1 SGHVS and CDR2 FNYEAQ. Trimming left V 6 bases short and J 5 bases short, with 22 bases between. There are 16 residues in the CDR3. The CDR3 nucleotides are TGTGCCAGCAGTCCGATTGGGGGGGCAAGGGTGGAGACCCAGTACTTC. Translation gives CASSPIGGARVETQYF.

The chain recombines TRBV5-1 with TRBJ2-7; D remains unclear. Germline CDR1 reads SGHRS; CDR2 reads YFSETQ. With 1 base removed from V and 0 bases from J, the gap between germline ends came to 5 bases. The CDR3 is made up of 13 amino acids. The CDR3 reads CASSLKHSYEQYF. The CDR3 DNA sequence: TGCGCCAGCAGCTTGAAGCACTCCTACGAGCAGTACTTC.

The chain has TRBV5-1 and TRBJ2-3, with 13 positions matching TRBD2. The V gene end was trimmed by 4 bases and the J gene end by 4 bases; junction bases not matched to a gene: 18. This CDR3 is built from 20 residues. Germline lookup yields CDR1 SGHRS and CDR2 YFSETQ. As DNA, the CDR3 is TGCGCCAGCAGCCCGATTAGACTAGCGGGAGGAGTAAGAATCTCAGATACGCAGTATTTT. Translated, it gives CASSPIRLAGGVRISDTQYF.

The rearrangement joins TRBV7-2 to TRBJ1-2, with D perhaps TRBD1 (6 bases). This CDR3 region has 14 residues. Germline lookup yields CDR1 SGHTA and CDR2 FQGNSA. Trimming stripped 1 base from V and 2 bases from J, with 8 bases between. The DNA for the CDR3 is TGTGCCAGCAGCTTAGTCACAGGGAACTATGGCTACACCTTC. Protein: CASSLVTGNYGYTF.

J is TRBJ2-1 and V is TRBV6-5; TRBD2 matches at 7 bases. CDR1 and CDR2 (germline): MNHEY, SVGAGI. This CDR3 has 14 amino acids. The V and J ends lost 6 bases and 1 base, in that order; junction bases with no gene match: 3. The CDR3 loop reads CASRMGLSYNEQFF. CDR3 nucleotides: TGTGCCAGCAGAATGGGACTATCCTACAATGAGCAGTTCTTC.

The rearrangement uses TRBV6-1 and TRBJ2-5; no clear D gene. The J call is doubtful: the DNA matches TRBJ2-7 better. The CDR3 has 13 residues. The germline gives CDR1 MNHNS, CDR2 SASEGT. The DNA of the CDR3 is TGTGCCAGCAGTGGGTTTAGCTCCTACGAGCAGTACTTC. Translating gives CASSGFSSYEQYF.

The rearrangement joins TRBV14 to TRBJ2-3; no clear D. CDR3 size: 14 residues. Germline loops: CDR1 SGHDN, CDR2 FVKESK. V lost 6 bases to trimming and J lost 4 bases, with 14 bases between them. The CDR3 sequence: CASSRPGIPDTQYF. CDR3 coding DNA: TGTGCCAGCAGTCGACCAGGTATCCCAGATACGCAGTATTTT. Drawing the rest from reference TRBV14 and TRBJ2-3, the complete variable domain is EAGVTQFPSHSVIEKGQTVTLRCDPISGHDNLYWYRRVMGKEIKFLLHFVKESKQDESGMPNNRFLAERTGGTYSTLKVQPAELEDSGVYFCASSRPGIPDTQYFGPGTRLTVL.

V usage is TRBV5-1 and J usage is TRBJ1-3; D perhaps matches TRBD1 (6 bases). The V gene lost 5 bases and the J gene lost 4 bases, with 16 bases spanning the gap. Germline V gives CDR1 SGHRS, CDR2 YFSETQ. This CDR3 contains 15 residues. CDR3 residues: CASSLSGTTGNTIYF. CDR3 nucleotides: TGCGCCAGCAGTCTTTCCGGGACAACAGGAAACACCATATATTTT.